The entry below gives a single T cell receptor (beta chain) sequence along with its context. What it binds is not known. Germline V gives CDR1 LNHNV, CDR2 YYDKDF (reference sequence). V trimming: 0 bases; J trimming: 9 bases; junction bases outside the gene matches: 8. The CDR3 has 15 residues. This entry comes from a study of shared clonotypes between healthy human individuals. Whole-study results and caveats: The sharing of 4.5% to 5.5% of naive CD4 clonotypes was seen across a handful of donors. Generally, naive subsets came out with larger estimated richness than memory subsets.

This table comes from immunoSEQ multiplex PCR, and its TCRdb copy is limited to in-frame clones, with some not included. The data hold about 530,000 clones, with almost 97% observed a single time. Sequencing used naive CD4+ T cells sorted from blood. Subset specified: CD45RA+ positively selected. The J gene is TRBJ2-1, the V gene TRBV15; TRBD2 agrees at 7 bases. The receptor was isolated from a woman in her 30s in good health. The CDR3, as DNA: TGTGCCACCAGCAGAGAAACCGCGGGAGTTAGTGAGCAGTTCTTC. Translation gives CATSRETAGVSEQFF.